A single sample is the source of the 2 T cell receptor beta chains below, sequenced in a study of Graves' ophthalmopathy and Graves' hyperthyroidism. From RNA, the CDR3 regions of TCR beta chains were amplified and sequenced. First-round RT-PCR used HTBI primers; second-round multiplex PCR followed. From the multiplex PCR reads, TCRdb called clonotypes with MiXCR, one entry per CDR3 protein. Of over a million distinct CDR3 sequences in the sample, about 36% were seen once. Sample: peripheral blood or thyroid tissue (not recorded which). The receptors come from an adult man with Graves' hyperthyroidism.

This clonotype was seen only a few times. The chain joins TRBV7-9 to TRBJ1-1; D uncertain. The CDR3 loop spans 18 amino acids. V gave up 1 base and J gave up 1 base, with 19 bases separating them. The germline gives CDR1 SEHNR, CDR2 FQNEAQ (reference sequence). CDR3 in amino acids: CASSLGEEGPRSNTEAFF. In nucleotides, the CDR3 is TGTGCCAGCAGCTTAGGGGAAGAGGGTCCCCGATCGAACACTGAAGCTTTCTTT.

This clonotype has at least ten counts. The chain uses TRBV12-3 or TRBV12-4 and TRBJ2-6; 8 bases align to TRBD1. There are 15 residues in the CDR3. The J segment lost 0 bases and the V segment lost 7 bases, leaving 2 bases of the junction unmatched. The CDR3 loop reads CASTTGDSGANVLTF. Here the CDR3 DNA reads TGTGCCAGCACGACAGGGGACTCTGGGGCCAACGTCCTGACTTTC.